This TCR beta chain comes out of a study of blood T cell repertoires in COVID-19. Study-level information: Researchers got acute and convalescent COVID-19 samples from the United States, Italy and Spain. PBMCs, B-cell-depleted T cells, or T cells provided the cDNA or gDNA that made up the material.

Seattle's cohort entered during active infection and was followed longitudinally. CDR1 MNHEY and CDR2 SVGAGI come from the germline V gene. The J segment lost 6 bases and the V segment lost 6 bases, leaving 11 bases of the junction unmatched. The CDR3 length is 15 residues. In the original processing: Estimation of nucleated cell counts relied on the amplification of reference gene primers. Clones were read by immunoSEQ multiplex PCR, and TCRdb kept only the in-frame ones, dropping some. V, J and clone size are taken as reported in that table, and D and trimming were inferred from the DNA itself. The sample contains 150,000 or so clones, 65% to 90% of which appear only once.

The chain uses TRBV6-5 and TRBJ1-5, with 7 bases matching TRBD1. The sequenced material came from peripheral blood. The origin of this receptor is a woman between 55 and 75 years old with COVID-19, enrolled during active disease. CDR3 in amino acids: CASSLRGGGGQPQHF. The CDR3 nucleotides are TGTGCCAGCAGCCTCAGAGGGGGCGGAGGTCAGCCCCAGCATTTT.